These 8 T cell receptor beta chains originate from one sample sequenced in a study of blood T cell repertoires in COVID-19. Sequenced by immunoSEQ multiplex PCR; TCRdb stores in-frame clones only, minus some. Counted here are roughly 570,000 clones, about 88% occurring once; the ten biggest clones make up 7.8%. The source material was peripheral blood. These receptors were taken from a woman between 45 and 65 years old with COVID-19, enrolled during active disease.

This clone was recorded only once. The rearrangement links TRBV3-1 (or the pseudogene TRBV3-2) to TRBJ2-1; D gene ambiguous. Trimming took 1 base from V and 0 from J, leaving 7 bases between them. CDR3 length equals 15 residues. Germline V gene lookup returns CDR1 LGHDT and CDR2 YNNKEL (reference sequence). CDR3 residues: CASSQGASSYNEQFF. CDR3 sequence (DNA): TGTGCCAGCAGCCAAGGGGCCAGCTCCTACAATGAGCAGTTCTTC.

This chain's CDR3 is CASSSSDREYTEAFF. The CDR3 coding sequence is TGTGCCAGCAGCTCGTCGGACAGGGAATACACTGAAGCTTTCTTT. The V and J genes are TRBV5-6 and TRBJ1-1; TRBD1 agrees at 8 bases. The junction had 7 bases not matched to a gene; V was cut back by 3 bases and J by 3 bases. The CDR3 spans 15 residues. Germline V gene sequence: CDR1 SGHDT, CDR2 YYEEEE. The full variable domain, with the rest looked up from reference TRBV5-6 and TRBJ1-1, is DAGVTQSPTHLIKTRGQQVTLRCSPKSGHDTVSWYQQALGQGPQFIFQYYEEEERQRGNFPDRFSGHQFPNYSSELNVNALLLGDSALYLCASSSSDREYTEAFFGQGTRLTVV.

V and J are TRBV28 and TRBJ2-7, with 8 bases fitting TRBD2. The ends lost 7 bases at V and 4 bases at J; junction bases unmatched: 24. The CDR3 is 19 residues long. CDR1 and CDR2 from the germline V gene are MDHEN and SYDVKM. The CDR3 region has the DNA TGTGCCAGCAAGGCGCGGGCGGGGGGCCACCCCCTAACCGGTTACGAGCAGTACTTC. As protein: CASKARAGGHPLTGYEQYF.

The chain has TRBV7-9 and TRBJ1-6; D may be TRBD1 (5 bases). This CDR3 region has 14 residues. Trimming took off 2 bases at V and 11 bases at J, with 13 bases between the two ends. Germline V gives CDR1 SEHNR, CDR2 FQNEAQ (reference sequence). CDR3: CASSLSGVTTPLHF. The CDR3 DNA reads as TGTGCCAGCAGCTTATCGGGGGTAACGACACCCCTCCACTTT.

This chain uses TRBV7-3 with TRBJ1-6; 9 bases align to TRBD1. J was trimmed by 7 bases and V by 5 bases; bases with no gene match: 12. From germline, CDR1 is SGHTA and CDR2 FQGTGA. This CDR3 has 17 amino acids. CDR3 in DNA: TGTGCCAGCAGCCCCATATGGGACAGGGAGGAAAATTCACCCCTCCACTTT. It is translated as CASSPIWDREENSPLHF.

The chain employs TRBV5-1 and TRBJ2-1, with 11 bases fitting TRBD2. Germline V CDR1 and CDR2: SGHRS, YFSETQ. Trimming cost V 0 bases and J 0 bases; bases outside gene matches: 8. This CDR3 is built from 19 residues. CDR3 residues: CASSLGLAGPSSSYNEQFF. In nucleotides, the CDR3 is TGCGCCAGCAGCTTGGGACTAGCGGGGCCAAGCAGCTCCTACAATGAGCAGTTCTTC.

This chain connects TRBV20-1 to TRBJ2-5; D might be TRBD1 (5 bases). This CDR3 spans 13 amino acids. V lost 3 bases to trimming and J lost 1 base, with 9 bases between them. The germline V gene encodes CDR1 DFQATT and CDR2 SNEGSKA (reference sequence). Here the CDR3 DNA reads TGCAGTGCTAGTGGGGCCTCCCAAGAGACCCAGTACTTC. Amino acid sequence: CSASGASQETQYF.

This chain connects TRBV6-5 to TRBJ2-2; D is perhaps TRBD1 (6 bases). CDR1 and CDR2 (germline): MNHEY, SVGAGI. Trimming pared 3 bases from V and 4 bases from J, leaving 15 bases between. The length of the CDR3 is 16 residues. The CDR3 loop is CASSYVRGTLTGELFF. The CDR3 DNA is TGTGCCAGCAGTTATGTCAGGGGAACTCTCACCGGGGAGCTGTTTTTT.